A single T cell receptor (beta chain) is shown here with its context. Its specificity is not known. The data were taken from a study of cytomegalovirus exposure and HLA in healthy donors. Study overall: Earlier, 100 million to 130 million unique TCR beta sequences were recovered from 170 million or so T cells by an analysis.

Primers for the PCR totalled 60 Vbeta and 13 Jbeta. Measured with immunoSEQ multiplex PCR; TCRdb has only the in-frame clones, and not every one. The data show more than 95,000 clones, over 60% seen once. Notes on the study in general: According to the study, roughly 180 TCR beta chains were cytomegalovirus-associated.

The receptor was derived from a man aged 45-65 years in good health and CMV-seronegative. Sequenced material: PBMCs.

CDR3 protein: CASSSLKGGTDTQYF. CDR3 DNA: TGTGCCAGCAGCTCCTTGAAGGGGGGCACAGATACGCAGTATTTT. The genes are TRBV11-2 and TRBJ2-3; TRBD1 is a possible D gene (6 bases). CDR1 and CDR2 (germline): SGHAT, FQNNGV. The CDR3 loop spans 15 amino acids. V was shortened by 4 bases and J by 1 base, with 12 bases between the two germline ends.